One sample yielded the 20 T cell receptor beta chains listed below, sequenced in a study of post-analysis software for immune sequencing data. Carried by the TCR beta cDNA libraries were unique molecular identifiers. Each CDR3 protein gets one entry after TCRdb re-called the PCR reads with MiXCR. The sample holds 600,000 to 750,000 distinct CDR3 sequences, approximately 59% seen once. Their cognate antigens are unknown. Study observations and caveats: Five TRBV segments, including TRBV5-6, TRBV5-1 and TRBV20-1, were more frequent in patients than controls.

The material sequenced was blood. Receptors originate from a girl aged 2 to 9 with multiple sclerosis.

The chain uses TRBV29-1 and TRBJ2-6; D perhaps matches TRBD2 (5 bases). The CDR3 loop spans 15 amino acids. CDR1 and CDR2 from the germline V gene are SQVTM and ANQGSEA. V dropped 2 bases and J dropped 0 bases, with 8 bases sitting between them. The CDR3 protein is CSVEYGLSGANVLTF. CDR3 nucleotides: TGCAGCGTTGAATACGGACTCTCTGGGGCCAACGTCCTGACTTTC. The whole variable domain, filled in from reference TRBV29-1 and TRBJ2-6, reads SAVISQKPSRDICQRGTSLTIQCQVDSQVTMMFWYRQQPGQSLTLIATANQGSEATYESGFVIDKFPISRPNLTFSTLTVSNMSPEDSSIYLCSVEYGLSGANVLTFGAGSRLTVL.

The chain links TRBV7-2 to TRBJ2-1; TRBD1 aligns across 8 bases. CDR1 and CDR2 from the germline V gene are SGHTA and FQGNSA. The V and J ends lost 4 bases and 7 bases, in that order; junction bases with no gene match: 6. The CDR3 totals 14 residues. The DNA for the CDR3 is TGTGCCAGCAGCTCCCGACAGGGGAGGAATGAGCAGTTCTTC. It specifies CASSSRQGRNEQFF.

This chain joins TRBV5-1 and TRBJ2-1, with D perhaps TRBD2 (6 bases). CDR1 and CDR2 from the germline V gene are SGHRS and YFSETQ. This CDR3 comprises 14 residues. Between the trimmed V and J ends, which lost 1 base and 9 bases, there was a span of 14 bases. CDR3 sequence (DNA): TGCGCCAGCAGCTTGCTAATCTCGGGAGTTGAGCAGTTCTTC. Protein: CASSLLISGVEQFF.

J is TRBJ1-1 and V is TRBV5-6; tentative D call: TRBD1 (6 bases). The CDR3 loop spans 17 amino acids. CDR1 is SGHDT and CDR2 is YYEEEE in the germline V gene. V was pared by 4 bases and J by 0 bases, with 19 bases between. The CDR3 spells CASSALDRATMNTEAFF. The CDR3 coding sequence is TGTGCCAGCAGCGCCTTGGACAGAGCCACGATGAACACTGAAGCTTTCTTT.

CDR3 protein: CASSPLREEAFF. DNA of the CDR3: TGTGCCAGCAGTCCCCTCCGGGAAGAAGCTTTCTTT. The V call is TRBV5-6, the J call TRBJ1-1, with D unresolved. Germline CDR1 SGHDT, CDR2 YYEEEE. The V end lost 5 bases, the J end lost 8 bases, and 13 bases lay between the germline ends. The CDR3 spans 12 residues.

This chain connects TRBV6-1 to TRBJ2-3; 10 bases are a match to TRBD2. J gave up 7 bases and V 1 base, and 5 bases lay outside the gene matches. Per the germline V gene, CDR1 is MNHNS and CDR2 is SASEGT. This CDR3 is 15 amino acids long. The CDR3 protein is CASSEGLAGVNTQYF. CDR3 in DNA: TGTGCCAGCAGTGAAGGGCTAGCGGGAGTGAATACGCAGTATTTT.

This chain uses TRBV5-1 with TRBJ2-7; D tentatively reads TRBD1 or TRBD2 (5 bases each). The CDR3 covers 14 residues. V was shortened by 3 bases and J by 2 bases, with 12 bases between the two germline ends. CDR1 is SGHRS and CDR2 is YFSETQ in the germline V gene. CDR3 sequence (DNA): TGCGCCAGCAGCTCCAGGGACGAAGCCTACGAGCAGTACTTC. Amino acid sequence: CASSSRDEAYEQYF.

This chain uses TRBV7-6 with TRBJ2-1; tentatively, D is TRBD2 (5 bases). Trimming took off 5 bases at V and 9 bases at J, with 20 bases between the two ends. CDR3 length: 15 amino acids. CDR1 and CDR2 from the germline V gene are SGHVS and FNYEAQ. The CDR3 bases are TGTGCCAGCAGCCAAGGCGGGCTTCCGCTGGCTGAGCAGTTCTTC. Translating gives CASSQGGLPLAEQFF.

The CDR3 region has the DNA TGCAGCGTTGAACGGGAACTGGCGGGAGGGCCCCAGTTCTTC. Encoded protein: CSVERELAGGPQFF. The gene calls are TRBV29-1 and TRBJ2-1, with TRBD2 matching 9 bases. This CDR3 spans 14 amino acids. CDR1 and CDR2 (germline): SQVTM, ANQGSEA. The junction had 12 bases not matched to a gene; V was cut back by 2 bases and J by 13 bases.

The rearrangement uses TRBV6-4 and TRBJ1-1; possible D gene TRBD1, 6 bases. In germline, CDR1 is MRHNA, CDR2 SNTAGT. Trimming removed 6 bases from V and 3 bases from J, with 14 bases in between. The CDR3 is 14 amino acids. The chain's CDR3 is CASRRGGGDTEAFF. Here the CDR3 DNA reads TGTGCCAGCAGGAGGGGAGGGGGGGACACTGAAGCTTTCTTT.

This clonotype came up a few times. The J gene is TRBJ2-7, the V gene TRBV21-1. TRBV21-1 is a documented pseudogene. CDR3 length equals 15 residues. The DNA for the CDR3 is TGTGCCAGCACCCAGCAGGGTAGGACCTCCTACGAGCAGTACTTC. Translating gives CASTQQGRTSYEQYF.

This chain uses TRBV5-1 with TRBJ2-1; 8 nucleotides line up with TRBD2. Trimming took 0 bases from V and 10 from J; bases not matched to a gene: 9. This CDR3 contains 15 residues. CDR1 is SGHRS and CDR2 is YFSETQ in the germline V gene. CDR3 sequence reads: CASSLDGRAGSEQFF. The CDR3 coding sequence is TGCGCCAGCAGCTTGGACGGGAGGGCCGGATCCGAGCAGTTCTTC.

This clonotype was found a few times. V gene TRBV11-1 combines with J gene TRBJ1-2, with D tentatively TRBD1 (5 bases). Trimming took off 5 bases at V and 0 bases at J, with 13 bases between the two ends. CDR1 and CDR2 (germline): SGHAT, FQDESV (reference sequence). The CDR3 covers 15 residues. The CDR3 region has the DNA TGTGCCAGCAGCCGTGACAGTTCTGCTAACTATGGCTACACCTTC. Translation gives CASSRDSSANYGYTF.

CDR3 sequence reads: CASGPLGGYGYTF. The DNA of the CDR3 is TGTGCCTCGGGTCCCCTCGGAGGCTATGGCTACACCTTC. J is TRBJ1-2 and V is TRBV6-5; no firm D call. V lost 11 bases and J lost 4, with 17 bases in between. The germline V gene encodes CDR1 MNHEY and CDR2 SVGAGI. The CDR3 totals 13 residues.

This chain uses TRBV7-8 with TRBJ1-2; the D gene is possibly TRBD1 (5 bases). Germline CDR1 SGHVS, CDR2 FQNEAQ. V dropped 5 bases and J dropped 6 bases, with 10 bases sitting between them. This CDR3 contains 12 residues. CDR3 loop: CASSLEQDGYTF. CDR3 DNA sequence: TGTGCCAGCAGCCTCGAACAGGATGGCTACACCTTC.

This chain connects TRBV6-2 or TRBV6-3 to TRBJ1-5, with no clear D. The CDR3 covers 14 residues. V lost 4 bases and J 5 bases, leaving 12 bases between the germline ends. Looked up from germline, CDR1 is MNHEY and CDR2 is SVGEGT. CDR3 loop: CASSSRTFYQPQHF. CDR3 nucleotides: TGTGCCAGCAGTTCCCGGACCTTCTATCAGCCCCAGCATTTT.

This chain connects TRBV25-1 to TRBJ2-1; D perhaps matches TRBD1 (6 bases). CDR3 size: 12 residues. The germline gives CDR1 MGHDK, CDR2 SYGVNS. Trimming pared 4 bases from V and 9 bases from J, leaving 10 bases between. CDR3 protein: CASSAQGFEQFF. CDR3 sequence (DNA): TGTGCCAGCAGTGCACAGGGTTTTGAGCAGTTCTTC.

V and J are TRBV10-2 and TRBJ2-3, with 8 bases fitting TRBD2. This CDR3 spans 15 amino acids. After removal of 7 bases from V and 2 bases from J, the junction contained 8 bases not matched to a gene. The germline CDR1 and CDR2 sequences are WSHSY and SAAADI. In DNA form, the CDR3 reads TGCGCCAGCACCCGAGCGGGGGCTTACACAGATACGCAGTATTTT. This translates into CASTRAGAYTDTQYF.

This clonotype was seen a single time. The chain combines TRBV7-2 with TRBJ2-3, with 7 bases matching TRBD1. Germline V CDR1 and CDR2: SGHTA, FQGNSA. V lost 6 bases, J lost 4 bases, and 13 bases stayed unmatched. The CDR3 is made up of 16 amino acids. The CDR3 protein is CASRSNRQGHPDTQYF. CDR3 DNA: TGTGCCAGCAGATCCAATAGACAGGGACATCCAGATACGCAGTATTTT.

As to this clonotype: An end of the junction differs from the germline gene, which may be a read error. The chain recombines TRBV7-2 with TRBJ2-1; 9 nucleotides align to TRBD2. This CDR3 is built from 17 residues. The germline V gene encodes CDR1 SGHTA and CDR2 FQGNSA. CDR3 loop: CASSSLPPGLAYNGQFF. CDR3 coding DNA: TGTGCCAGCAGCTCTCTCCCACCGGGACTAGCCTACAATGGGCAGTTCTTC.